These 27 T cell receptor beta chains were sequenced from one sample in a study of cytomegalovirus exposure and HLA in healthy donors. PCR employed 60 Vbeta and 13 Jbeta primers. The protocol was immunoSEQ multiplex PCR, while the TCRdb copy is restricted to in-frame clones and leaves out a portion. The data hold around 150,000 clones, with about 80% observed a single time. What was sequenced was PBMCs. Source of these receptors: a woman aged 40 to 49 in good health and CMV-seronegative.

The J gene is TRBJ1-2, the V gene TRBV15, with unresolved D. Germline V gene lookup returns CDR1 LNHNV and CDR2 YYDKDF (reference sequence). Trimming removed 6 bases from V and 7 bases from J, with 15 bases in between. The CDR3 is 13 residues long. For the CDR3, the DNA is TGTGCCACCAGTCAAGAGATGGGGAGTGGCTACACCTTC. Its protein product is CATSQEMGSGYTF. Filled out from reference TRBV15 and TRBJ1-2, the complete variable domain reads DAMVIQNPRYQVTQFGKPVTLSCSQTLNHNVMYWYQQKSSQAPKLLFHYYDKDFNNEADTPDNFQSRRPNTSFCFLDIRSPGLGDTAMYLCATSQEMGSGYTFGSGTRLTVV.

The chain combines TRBV2 with TRBJ1-2; no clear D. V dropped 4 bases and J dropped 2 bases, with 11 bases sitting between them. Germline V lookup: CDR1 SNHLY, CDR2 FYNNEI. This CDR3 comprises 14 residues. CDR3 protein: CASSATPSNYGYTF. The DNA for the CDR3 is TGTGCCAGCAGTGCGACACCGTCAAACTATGGCTACACCTTC.

CDR3: CASSGTRGFGQFF. The DNA for the CDR3 is TGTGCCAGCTCCGGGACACGGGGCTTTGGGCAGTTCTTC. The chain carries TRBV28 and TRBJ2-1; possible D gene TRBD1, 6 bases. This CDR3 is 13 amino acids long. V was pared by 8 bases and J by 12 bases, with 20 bases between. CDR1 and CDR2 from the germline V gene are MDHEN and SYDVKM.

The chain employs TRBV28 and TRBJ1-2; D possibly corresponds to TRBD1 (6 bases). CDR3 size: 13 residues. V lost 8 bases, J lost 5 bases, and 15 bases lay in between. CDR1 is MDHEN and CDR2 is SYDVKM in the germline V gene. CDR3 in amino acids: CASWYRDNYGYTF. The DNA of the CDR3 is TGTGCCAGCTGGTACCGGGACAATTATGGCTACACCTTC.

The V gene is TRBV6-5, the J gene TRBJ2-7, with 10 bases identical to TRBD1. The CDR3 is 14 amino acids. The ends lost 5 bases at V and 4 bases at J; junction bases unmatched: 5. Germline values: CDR1 MNHEY, CDR2 SVGAGI. Here the CDR3 DNA reads TGTGCCAGCAGTCCTTGGGACAGGGGTTACGAGCAGTACTTC. Amino acids: CASSPWDRGYEQYF.

The chain couples TRBV11-3 to TRBJ2-1; 8 bases are shared with TRBD2. With V trimmed by 1 base and J by 10 bases, 18 bases remained unmatched. CDR3 length: 18 residues. In germline, CDR1 is SGHNT, CDR2 YENEEA. CDR3 protein: CASSLGLGGLVDLREQFF. CDR3 nucleotide sequence: TGTGCCAGCAGCTTAGGTCTCGGGGGACTAGTGGACCTAAGGGAGCAGTTCTTC.

The J gene is TRBJ2-6, the V gene TRBV27; D is possibly TRBD1 (5 bases). The ends were cut back, 1 base at V and 0 bases at J, with 7 bases in the middle. Germline CDR1 and CDR2: MNHEY and SMNVEV (reference sequence). CDR3 length: 16 amino acids. Here the CDR3 DNA reads TGTGCCAGCAGTTTATTAGGGGTCTCTGGGGCCAACGTCCTGACTTTC. It yields the protein CASSLLGVSGANVLTF.

V and J are TRBV9 and TRBJ2-3, with D possibly TRBD1 on 6 matching bases. V was shortened by 7 bases and J by 0 bases, with 15 bases between the two germline ends. This CDR3 comprises 15 residues. The V gene's germline CDR1 is SGDLS and CDR2 YYNGEE. The CDR3 DNA follows: TGTGCCAGCGCCGCGACAGGAGCTAGCACAGATACGCAGTATTTT. Residues: CASAATGASTDTQYF.

CDR3 sequence (DNA): TGTGCCAGCAGCCAATACTACGAGCAGTACTTC. Protein: CASSQYYEQYF. This chain joins TRBV14 and TRBJ2-7, with D unresolved. CDR1 and CDR2 from the germline V gene are SGHDN and FVKESK. V shed 2 bases and J shed 3 bases, with 2 bases lying between them. This CDR3 is 11 amino acids long.

The chain recombines TRBV19 with TRBJ2-2, with D unresolved. V was trimmed by 5 bases and J by 0 bases, leaving 10 bases between them. The CDR3 length is 15 residues. The V gene's germline CDR1 is LNHDA and CDR2 SQIVND (reference sequence). The CDR3 DNA is TGTGCCAGTAGTCCCGGGTCCGCGAACACCGGGGAGCTGTTTTTT. This encodes CASSPGSANTGELFF.

This chain links TRBV19 with TRBJ1-4; TRBD1 might be the D (6 bases). The V end lost 6 bases, the J end lost 0 bases, and 14 bases lay between the germline ends. Germline values: CDR1 LNHDA, CDR2 SQIVND (reference sequence). CDR3 length: 16 amino acids. The CDR3 bases are TGTGCCAGTAGACCGACAGGCGGAGCAACTAATGAAAAACTGTTTTTT. This sequence encodes CASRPTGGATNEKLFF.

This chain joins TRBV18 and TRBJ2-1; D not certain. CDR3 length equals 14 residues. Germline loops: CDR1 KGHSH, CDR2 LQKENI. The germline V and J ends were trimmed by 5 bases and 0 bases, with 8 bases remaining between them. CDR3 in amino acids: CASSGEFSYNEQFF. The DNA of the CDR3 is TGTGCCAGCTCAGGAGAGTTCTCCTACAATGAGCAGTTCTTC.

This clone came up once. The V call is TRBV5-1, the J call TRBJ1-6; 7 bases fit TRBD1. Germline values: CDR1 SGHRS, CDR2 YFSETQ. J was trimmed by 8 bases and V by 4 bases; bases with no gene match: 6. The CDR3 consists of 14 residues. This CDR3 is CASSVGQNDSPLHF. The CDR3 DNA is TGCGCCAGCAGCGTGGGACAGAATGATTCACCCCTCCACTTT.

This chain uses TRBV5-1 with TRBJ2-1, with 14 bases aligning to TRBD2. Germline CDR1 is SGHRS and CDR2 is YFSETQ. CDR3 length: 17 amino acids. Germline trimming cut 4 bases from V and 0 bases from J; bases unmatched to any gene: 3. CDR3 nucleotide sequence: TGCGCCAGCAGCCCTGGGACTAGCGGGAGCTCCTACAATGAGCAGTTCTTC. Translated: CASSPGTSGSSYNEQFF.

The genes are TRBV9 and TRBJ2-1; D not certain. Germline loops: CDR1 SGDLS, CDR2 YYNGEE. V dropped 0 bases and J dropped 6 bases, with 4 bases sitting between them. The CDR3 contains 12 residues. The DNA of the CDR3 is TGTGCCAGCAGCGTAGCTCCCAATGAGCAGTTCTTC. Amino acids: CASSVAPNEQFF.

This sequence joins TRBV5-1 and TRBJ2-3; tentatively, D is TRBD2 (5 bases). Trimming took 0 bases from V and 2 from J, leaving 7 bases between them. This CDR3 has 14 amino acids. Germline CDR1 SGHRS, CDR2 YFSETQ. The CDR3 region is CASSLGGNTDTQYF. Here the CDR3 DNA reads TGCGCCAGCAGCTTGGGAGGGAACACAGATACGCAGTATTTT.

This clone was detected only a few times. The J gene is TRBJ2-1, the V gene TRBV5-6; 7 bases fit TRBD2. The CDR3 spans 12 residues. Per the germline V gene, CDR1 is SGHDT and CDR2 is YYEEEE. Trimming at V came to 2 bases and at J to 9 bases, leaving 2 bases not matched to a gene. CDR3 coding DNA: TGTGCCAGCAGCTTCGGCGGGGGTGAGCAGTTCTTC. This translates into CASSFGGGEQFF.

V is TRBV7-9 and J is TRBJ1-1; TRBD1 might be the D (6 bases). Germline-derived CDR1 and CDR2 are SEHNR and FQNEAQ (reference sequence). The CDR3 has 15 residues. V was shortened by 4 bases and J by 2 bases, with 14 bases between the two germline ends. Written as DNA, the CDR3 is TGTGCCAGCAGCTCCACGGACAGAACTAACACTGAAGCTTTCTTT. Its translation is CASSSTDRTNTEAFF.

About this clone: At one end, the junction sequence differs from germline, possibly due to a read error. The chain employs TRBV2 and TRBJ2-3; a weak D match, TRBD2 (5 bases). CDR3 length: 13 residues. Looked up from germline, CDR1 is SNHLY and CDR2 is FYNNEI. In DNA form, the CDR3 reads TGTGCCAGCAGTGCCAATCGGGATGACTGGTGGGATTTT. Translated, it gives CASSANRDDWWDF. The full variable domain, rest sourced from reference TRBV2 and TRBJ2-3, is EPEVTQTPSHQVTQMGQEVILRCVPISNHLYFYWYRQILGQKVEFLVSFYNNEISEKSEIFDDQFSVERPDGSNFTLKIRSTKLEDSAMYFCASSANRDDWWDFGPGTRLTVL.

The chain couples TRBV9 to TRBJ2-7; D gene ambiguous. This CDR3 contains 15 residues. V lost 2 bases to trimming and J lost 1 base, with 13 bases between them. Germline-derived CDR1 and CDR2 are SGDLS and YYNGEE. CDR3 amino acids: CASSVDSLASYEQYF. The CDR3 DNA follows: TGTGCCAGCAGCGTTGACTCGTTAGCTTCCTACGAGCAGTACTTC.

The chain has TRBV5-1 and TRBJ2-5, with 15 bases matching TRBD2. Germline-derived CDR1 and CDR2 are SGHRS and YFSETQ. This CDR3 has 16 residues. V shed 4 bases, J shed 4 bases, and the junction held 5 bases outside the gene matches. CDR3 sequence (DNA): TGCGCCAGCAGCCCCGGACTAGCGGGAGGGCCAGAGACCCAGTACTTC. Its protein product is CASSPGLAGGPETQYF. The full variable domain, completed using reference TRBV5-1 and TRBJ2-5, is KAGVTQTPRYLIKTRGQQVTLSCSPISGHRSVSWYQQTPGQGLQFLFEYFSETQRNKGNFPGRFSGRQFSNSRSEMNVSTLELGDSALYLCASSPGLAGGPETQYFGPGTRLLVL.

The V and J genes are TRBV29-1 and TRBJ2-7; 7 bases agree with TRBD2. Germline values: CDR1 SQVTM, CDR2 ANQGSEA. The CDR3 loop spans 14 amino acids. With V trimmed by 5 bases and J by 4 bases, 11 bases remained unmatched. The CDR3: CSVHKAGRSYEQYF. CDR3 nucleotide sequence: TGCAGCGTTCACAAAGCGGGGAGGTCGTACGAGCAGTACTTC.

The chain couples TRBV29-1 to TRBJ2-7; TRBD2 matches 14 bases. Per the germline V gene, CDR1 is SQVTM and CDR2 is ANQGSEA. The length of the CDR3 is 15 residues. V gave up 4 bases and J gave up 3 bases; unmatched junction bases: 5. CDR3 protein: CSVGRGTSGSYEQYF. The DNA for the CDR3 is TGCAGCGTTGGGCGGGGGACTAGCGGGAGCTACGAGCAGTACTTC.

The rearrangement joins TRBV30 to TRBJ1-5; D possibly corresponds to TRBD1 (6 bases). Germline lookup yields CDR1 GTSNPN and CDR2 SVGIG (reference sequence). Deletions cut 0 bases from V and 4 bases from J, with 13 bases between. This CDR3 has 15 residues. DNA for the CDR3: TGTGCCTGGAGTGTTGGGGGGGCACCTAATCAGCCCCAGCATTTT. Its translation: CAWSVGGAPNQPQHF.

The rearrangement uses TRBV9 and TRBJ1-1; perhaps TRBD1 as D (6 bases). The CDR3 length is 14 residues. Trimming took off 2 bases at V and 6 bases at J, with 14 bases between the two ends. Looked up from germline, CDR1 is SGDLS and CDR2 is YYNGEE. CDR3 DNA sequence: TGTGCCAGCAGCGTCCTGACAGGCGGCGCTGAAGCTTTCTTT. This gives the protein CASSVLTGGAEAFF.

The chain employs TRBV2 and TRBJ2-1; 14 positions match TRBD2. The CDR3 runs to 16 residues. CDR1 and CDR2 from the germline V gene are SNHLY and FYNNEI. The V and J ends lost 8 bases and 2 bases, in that order; junction bases with no gene match: 5. This CDR3 reads CASEGLAGATYNEQFF. The CDR3 coding sequence is TGTGCCAGCGAGGGACTAGCGGGAGCTACCTACAATGAGCAGTTCTTC.

The chain recombines TRBV5-1 with TRBJ1-4, with a tentative D call TRBD1 (5 bases). There are 15 residues in the CDR3. V was cut by 1 base and J by 5 bases, with 12 bases left in between. In germline, CDR1 is SGHRS, CDR2 YFSETQ. The CDR3 DNA is TGCGCCAGCAGCTTGTCGGGGGGGGAGAATGAAAAACTGTTTTTT. This sequence encodes CASSLSGGENEKLFF.